This T cell receptor (beta chain) was captured by sequencing in a study of blood T cell repertoires in COVID-19. Data came from immunoSEQ multiplex PCR; TCRdb stores just in-frame clones and leaves some out. This table holds about 110,000 clones, about four fifths found once. This clone was observed at least ten times. Germline assignment: CDR1 SGDLS and CDR2 YYNGEE. The CDR3 sequence is 19 residues long. Losses at the gene ends were 2 bases for V and 10 bases for J; bases not matched to a gene: 21. Sequenced input: peripheral blood. This chain joins TRBV9 and TRBJ2-1; 10 nucleotides align to TRBD2. The sequence derives from a woman in her 70s with acute or convalescent COVID-19. DNA for the CDR3: TGTGCCAGCAGCGTGAGAACTAGCGGGGACCTCTTACCTCCCCCGGAGCAGTTCTTC. Translated, it gives CASSVRTSGDLLPPPEQFF.